These T cell receptor beta chains were read from a single sample in a study of human T cells and chemical hapten exposure. TCRdb itself ran the RACE reads through MiXCR, one entry per CDR3 protein. The data contain approximately 100,000 distinct CDR3 sequences, about 10% of them seen just once; the ten biggest clones take up 3% to 4.5%. The input for sequencing was whole blood, taken in connection with sensitization to the hapten diphenylcyclopropenone (DPC). Source of these receptors: a woman in her forties with alopecia areata. Some clones in this sample may be carry-over from other donors' samples. The CDR3 runs from the conserved cysteine through the conserved F or W. Each record gives: D gene, CDR3 length, J gene, clone size, V gene, CDR3 protein, CDR3 DNA. D genes are given only for firm matches. Not all rows give a size; the values are once, few, many and, for expanded clones, a class.

TRBD1 13 TRBJ2-3 . TRBV24-1 CTDRGSGTDTQYF TGTACTGACAGGGGCAGTGGTACAGATACGCAGTATTTT
. 15 TRBJ1-5 many TRBV5-1 CASSLTGIWNQPQHF TGCGCCAGCAGCTTGACAGGGATTTGGAATCAGCCCCAGCATTTT
. 12 TRBJ1-1 . TRBV20-1 CSAYGRNTEAFF TGCAGTGCTTACGGGCGGAACACTGAAGCTTTCTTT
TRBD1 12 TRBJ1-1 . TRBV28 CASTWTGRVAFF TGTGCCAGCACATGGACAGGGCGAGTGGCTTTCTTT
. 12 TRBJ2-5 . TRBV20-1 CSARTTQGTQYF TGCAGTGCTAGAACAACACAGGGGACCCAGTACTTC
. 14 TRBJ1-6 many TRBV19 CASSIDRVGSPLHF TGTGCCAGTAGTATAGACAGGGTTGGCTCACCCCTCCACTTT
TRBD2 12 TRBJ2-5 few TRBV30 CAWSGGTNTQYF TGTGCCTGGAGTGGGGGGACTAACACCCAGTACTTC
. 15 TRBJ2-3 many TRBV28 CASTIGVTGTDTQYF TGTGCCAGCACCATAGGAGTAACTGGCACAGATACGCAGTATTTT
. 12 TRBJ1-2 many TRBV30 CAWDSGDYGYTF TGTGCCTGGGATTCAGGGGACTATGGCTACACCTTC
. 13 TRBJ2-1 many TRBV7-2 CASTLALGNEQFF TGTGCCAGCACCTTAGCGCTTGGGAATGAGCAGTTCTTC
TRBD2 13 TRBJ2-7 few TRBV29-1 CSARGGLAYEQYF TGCAGCGCCCGGGGGGGACTGGCCTACGAGCAGTACTTC
TRBD1 15 TRBJ2-3 . TRBV6-1 CASRTGALGTDTQYF TGTGCCAGCAGAACAGGGGCCCTTGGCACAGATACGCAGTATTTT
TRBD2 18 TRBJ2-2 many TRBV13 CAFPLGGLAGENTGELFF TGTGCCTTTCCCCTGGGCGGACTAGCGGGAGAGAACACCGGGGAGCTGTTTTTT
. 14 TRBJ2-7 few TRBV20-1 CSALALPRQYEQYF TGCAGTGCTTTAGCTCTGCCTCGCCAGTACGAGCAGTACTTC
TRBD2 13 TRBJ2-7 many TRBV29-1 CSVRSGAAYEQYF TGCAGCGTAAGGAGCGGGGCCGCCTACGAGCAGTACTTC
. 14 TRBJ1-2 many TRBV7-3 CASSQRVGVGGYTF TGTGCCAGCAGCCAGAGGGTAGGGGTAGGCGGCTACACCTTC
. 15 TRBJ1-1 . TRBV7-8 CASSLDELRDTEAFF TGTGCCAGCAGCTTAGACGAACTCAGGGACACTGAAGCTTTCTTT
. 11 TRBJ2-7 . TRBV6-2/TRBV6-3 CASSYSIEQYF TGTGCCAGCAGTTACTCGATTGAGCAGTACTTC
. 14 TRBJ2-3 medium-sized TRBV10-3 CAISEGGDQDTQYF TGTGCCATCAGTGAAGGGGGGGACCAGGATACGCAGTATTTT
TRBD2 16 TRBJ2-1 many TRBV5-6 CASSLSGRVFYNEQFF TGTGCCAGCAGTCTTAGCGGGAGGGTGTTCTACAATGAGCAGTTCTTC
TRBD1 15 TRBJ1-2 . TRBV7-2 CASSSMVRGAKSYTF TGTGCCAGCAGCTCCATGGTCAGGGGGGCGAAAAGCTACACCTTC
. 14 TRBJ1-4 many TRBV3-1 CASSQALGGEKLFF TGTGCCAGCAGCCAGGCTTTGGGGGGTGAAAAACTGTTTTTT